These T cell receptor beta chains were read from a single sample in a study of T cells in localized non-small cell lung cancer. Data came from immunoSEQ multiplex PCR; TCRdb stores just in-frame clones and leaves some out. The sample has 30,000 or so clones; roughly 90% are singletons. Specimen: peripheral blood, collected before any cancer treatment. The receptors were sampled from a male donor older than 55 with stage I lung adenocarcinoma. CDR3s include the opening cysteine and the closing phenylalanine or tryptophan. The D gene is left open where the match is weak. A clone size is listed for some rows: how often the clone was seen (once, few, many), or a class if it is expanded.

D	J	V	size	CDR3	DNA
NA	TRBJ1-1	TRBV30	NA	CAWNVRWGGNTEAFF	TGTGCCTGGAACGTTCGCTGGGGGGGGAACACTGAAGCTTTCTTT
NA	TRBJ2-5	TRBV19	NA	CASRSGHIQETQYF	TGTGCCAGTAGAAGCGGACACATCCAAGAGACCCAGTACTTC
NA	TRBJ2-7	TRBV19	NA	CASSGAGWDTYEQYF	TGTGCCAGTAGTGGAGCGGGGTGGGACACCTACGAGCAGTACTTC
NA	TRBJ2-1	TRBV6-6	few	CASSQGHSYNEQFF	TGTGCCAGCTCGCAGGGCCACTCCTACAATGAGCAGTTCTTC
NA	TRBJ2-5	TRBV28	NA	CASSLLGEEETQYF	TGTGCCAGCAGTTTACTTGGGGAGGAAGAGACCCAGTACTTC
NA	TRBJ2-1	TRBV19	once	CASSIRSGVRSYNEQFF	TGTGCCAGTAGTATTAGATCCGGGGTCCGCTCCTACAATGAGCAGTTCTTC
NA	TRBJ1-4	TRBV5-1	NA	CASSLVGGSREKLFF	TGCGCCAGCAGCTTGGTTGGAGGGTCGAGGGAAAAACTGTTTTTT
NA	TRBJ2-3	TRBV11-2	NA	CASSLDWGGLSTDTQYF	TGTGCCAGCAGCTTAGACTGGGGCGGGCTTAGCACAGATACGCAGTATTTT
TRBD1	TRBJ1-2	TRBV5-6	once	CASSLGPGGLNYGYTF	TGTGCCAGCAGCTTGGGTCCAGGGGGTTTAAACTATGGCTACACCTTC
TRBD1	TRBJ2-3	TRBV27	NA	CASRRYLLDRAVDTQYF	TGTGCCAGCAGACGTTATCTCCTCGACAGGGCAGTAGATACGCAGTATTTT
NA	TRBJ2-3	TRBV6-5	NA	CASSNPLAHTQYF	TGTGCCAGCAGCAATCCACTAGCACATACGCAGTATTTT
NA	TRBJ1-5	TRBV5-1	NA	CASSLVAGVSQPQHF	TGCGCCAGCAGCTTGGTGGCAGGGGTTAGTCAGCCCCAGCATTTT
NA	TRBJ1-2	TRBV7-9	NA	CASSLGWGYTF	TGTGCCAGCAGCTTAGGGTGGGGCTACACCTTC
NA	TRBJ2-3	TRBV7-2	NA	CASSLGANTQYF	TGTGCCAGCAGCTTAGGGGCGAATACGCAGTATTTT
TRBD2	TRBJ2-3	TRBV29-1	once	CSVRASGGADTQYF	TGCAGCGTTCGGGCTAGCGGGGGGGCAGATACGCAGTATTTT
NA	TRBJ1-5	TRBV7-2	NA	CASSWTTGARQPQHF	TGTGCCAGCAGCTGGACAACAGGAGCGCGTCAGCCCCAGCATTTT
TRBD1	TRBJ1-4	TRBV28	NA	CASSPGTDEKLFF	TGTGCCAGCAGCCCTGGGACAGATGAAAAACTGTTTTTT
NA	TRBJ2-6	TRBV7-8	NA	CASSRTMYPQSRANVLTF	TGTGCCAGCAGCCGCACGATGTACCCACAAAGTCGGGCCAACGTCCTGACTTTC
NA	TRBJ1-2	TRBV5-4	NA	CASSLGGTLGYTF	TGTGCCAGCAGCTTGGGGGGGACATTGGGCTACACCTTC
TRBD1	TRBJ2-7	TRBV18	NA	CASSPPGQPYEQYF	TGTGCCAGCTCACCACCGGGACAGCCCTACGAGCAGTACTTC
NA	TRBJ1-5	TRBV6-1	NA	CASRRHSNQPQHF	TGTGCCAGCAGGAGGCATAGCAATCAGCCCCAGCATTTT
NA	TRBJ2-5	TRBV6-5	NA	CASSSPRPGETQYF	TGTGCCAGCAGTTCTCCTCGTCCGGGAGAGACCCAGTACTTC
TRBD1	TRBJ1-4	TRBV28	NA	CASSLPGTGATNEKLFF	TGTGCCAGCAGTTTGCCCGGGACAGGGGCAACTAATGAAAAACTGTTTTTT
TRBD1	TRBJ2-1	TRBV4-3	NA	CASSQDPGGAAGSEQFF	TGCGCCAGCAGCCAGGACCCAGGGGGCGCGGCAGGCAGTGAGCAGTTCTTC
TRBD2	TRBJ2-5	TRBV15	NA	CATSRGLAGGEYQETQYF	TGTGCCACCAGCAGAGGATTAGCGGGGGGAGAATACCAAGAGACCCAGTACTTC
TRBD2	TRBJ2-1	TRBV7-2	NA	CASSLGTSGGYEQFF	TGTGCCAGCAGCCTCGGGACTAGCGGGGGGTATGAGCAGTTCTTC
NA	TRBJ1-5	TRBV30	NA	CAWSVLGQVQHF	TGTGCCTGGAGTGTATTGGGCCAGGTTCAGCATTTT
NA	TRBJ2-5	TRBV29-1	NA	CSVGTLVRQARGETQYF	TGCAGCGTTGGTACCTTGGTGCGACAGGCCCGAGGGGAGACCCAGTACTTC
NA	TRBJ1-1	TRBV18	NA	CASSPRQDGNTEAFF	TGTGCCAGCTCACCACGACAGGATGGGAACACTGAAGCTTTCTTT
NA	TRBJ1-1	TRBV21-1	NA	CASSKEARVNTEAFF	TGTGCCAGCAGCAAAGAGGCCCGGGTGAACACTGAAGCTTTCTTT
NA	TRBJ2-5	TRBV5-4	NA	CASSLGSLGDEETQYF	TGTGCCAGCAGCTTGGGAAGTTTGGGGGATGAAGAGACCCAGTACTTC
TRBD1	TRBJ2-1	TRBV14	NA	CVSSHGTGVENEQFF	TGTGTCAGCAGCCACGGGACAGGGGTGGAGAATGAGCAGTTCTTC
NA	TRBJ2-7	TRBV7-8	NA	CASSFSWVGEQYF	TGTGCCAGCAGCTTCTCATGGGTCGGCGAGCAGTACTTC
TRBD1	TRBJ1-4	TRBV30	NA	CAWRSGTGDEKLFF	TGTGCCTGGAGGTCCGGGACAGGGGATGAAAAACTGTTTTTT
NA	TRBJ1-2	TRBV30	NA	CAWSVLGASDGYTF	TGTGCCTGGAGTGTACTGGGGGCTTCCGATGGCTACACCTTC
NA	TRBJ2-3	TRBV9	NA	CASSVVVGGPGDTQYF	TGTGCCAGCAGCGTAGTTGTGGGGGGGCCGGGAGATACGCAGTATTTT
NA	TRBJ1-5	TRBV2	NA	CASSSGNSNQPQHF	TGTGCCAGCAGCTCAGGGAATAGCAATCAGCCCCAGCATTTT
NA	TRBJ2-1	TRBV5-6	NA	CASCPSSYNEQFF	TGTGCCAGCTGCCCGAGCTCCTACAATGAGCAGTTCTTC
TRBD1	TRBJ1-5	TRBV9	NA	CASSLGTDEQPQHF	TGTGCCAGCAGCCTGGGGACAGACGAACAGCCCCAGCATTTT
TRBD2	TRBJ2-3	TRBV18	NA	CASLPPAGGADTQYF	TGTGCCAGTTTACCTCCGGCGGGGGGGGCAGATACGCAGTATTTT
TRBD1	TRBJ2-1	TRBV11-3	NA	CASSSGTGVSYNEQFF	TGTGCCAGCAGCTCTGGGACAGGGGTCTCCTACAATGAGCAGTTCTTC
NA	TRBJ1-1	TRBV7-2	NA	CASSLGRLNTEAFF	TGTGCCAGCAGCTTAGGGCGCTTGAACACTGAAGCTTTCTTT